One sample yielded the 27 T cell receptor beta chains listed below, sequenced in a study of regulatory T cells in long-lasting Graves disease. Both iRepertoire HTBI primers and Arm-PCR of CDR3 regions were used to build the TCR beta libraries. TCRdb re-called the multiplex PCR reads through MiXCR, storing one row per CDR3 protein. The sample shows approximately 360,000 distinct CDR3 sequences, approximately 25% of them seen only once. The time point here: persistent/refractory GD, antithyroid drugs over 5 years with positive TRAb. From RNA extracted from PBMCs, the TCR library was made. The material sequenced was peripheral blood mononuclear cells (PBMCs), taken when the disease was refractory, from a patient treated with antithyroid drugs. All receptors come from a woman aged 35 to 49 with Graves disease.

This clonotype was detected ten times or more. CDR3 sequence (DNA): TGTGCCAGCAATTTAGTGGCAAACTCAAATCAGCCCCAGCATTTT. Translated: CASNLVANSNQPQHF. V is TRBV6-1 and J is TRBJ1-5, with D hard to call. This CDR3 has 15 residues. The germline V gene encodes CDR1 MNHNS and CDR2 SASEGT. Trimming took 7 bases from V and 4 from J, leaving 17 bases between them.

In regard to this clonotype: A much larger clone lies one base from this, so it may be a read error. The V call is TRBV28, the J call TRBJ2-7; 9 nucleotides line up with TRBD1. V trimming: 7 bases; J trimming: 5 bases; junction bases outside the gene matches: 12. Germline V gene lookup returns CDR1 MDHEN and CDR2 SYDVKM. The CDR3 covers 15 residues. The CDR3 protein is CASTPPGQGLNEQYF. CDR3 in DNA: TGTGCCAGCACCCCCCCGGGACAGGGATTGAACGAGCAGTACTTC. Full variable domain (missing parts from reference TRBV28 and TRBJ2-7): DVKVTQSSRYLVKRTGEKVFLECVQDMDHENMFWYRQDPGLGLRLIYFSYDVKMKEKGDIPEGYSVSREKKERFSLILESASTNQTSMYLCASTPPGQGLNEQYFGPGTRLTVT.

In this sample, this clonotype turned up many times. The chain recombines TRBV2 with TRBJ1-6; the D gene is possibly TRBD1 (5 bases). CDR1 and CDR2 from the germline V gene are SNHLY and FYNNEI. Trimming stripped 6 bases from V and 3 bases from J, with 9 bases between. The CDR3 is 14 residues long. The CDR3: CASRGPFYNSPLHF. The CDR3 nucleotides read TGTGCCAGCAGGGGACCTTTCTATAATTCACCCCTCCACTTT. Full variable domain (remainder filled in from reference TRBV2 and TRBJ1-6): EPEVTQTPSHQVTQMGQEVILRCVPISNHLYFYWYRQILGQKVEFLVSFYNNEISEKSEIFDDQFSVERPDGSNFTLKIRSTKLEDSAMYFCASRGPFYNSPLHFGNGTRLTVT.

On this clonotype itself: A junction end diverges from the germline sequence, so it may reflect a read error. The chain joins TRBV27 to TRBJ1-1; tentative D call: TRBD1 (5 bases). The CDR3 spans 16 residues. Germline V gene lookup returns CDR1 MNHEY and CDR2 SMNVEV (reference sequence). This CDR3 reads CASSFKPQGRNTEASF. The CDR3 nucleotides read TGTGCCAGCAGTTTTAAGCCCCAGGGTAGGAACACTGAAGCTTCCTTT.

This clonotype was seen many times. This chain connects TRBV9 to TRBJ2-7; TRBD1 aligns across 7 bases. The CDR3 spans 15 residues. V shed 4 bases and J 2 bases; nucleotides not matched to a gene: 9. Germline CDR1 SGDLS, CDR2 YYNGEE. CDR3 sequence reads: CASSPRTGPTYEQYF. As DNA, the CDR3 is TGTGCCAGCAGCCCAAGGACAGGCCCTACCTACGAGCAGTACTTC.

The V gene is TRBV5-1, the J gene TRBJ1-6; 7 nucleotides align to TRBD1. The CDR3 is made up of 16 amino acids. V trimming: 2 bases; J trimming: 8 bases; junction bases outside the gene matches: 10. Germline V gives CDR1 SGHRS, CDR2 YFSETQ. The DNA of the CDR3 is TGCGCCAGCAGCTTAATCCCGGGACAGAGTTATTCACCCCTCCACTTT. The encoded protein is CASSLIPGQSYSPLHF.

The rearrangement uses TRBV5-5 and TRBJ1-2, with 9 positions matching TRBD1. The CDR3 has 15 amino acids. V trimming: 3 bases; J trimming: 4 bases; junction bases outside the gene matches: 7. Germline V CDR1 and CDR2: SGHKS, YYEKEE (reference sequence). The CDR3 loop reads CASSWRTGEAYGYTF. The CDR3 nucleotides are TGTGCCAGCAGCTGGCGGACAGGGGAGGCCTATGGCTACACCTTC.

V gene TRBV27 combines with J gene TRBJ1-1; D not resolved. This CDR3 is built from 15 residues. Germline values: CDR1 MNHEY, CDR2 SMNVEV (reference sequence). The V end was cut by 4 bases, the J end by 0 bases, with 12 bases between. In DNA, the CDR3 is TGTGCCAGCAGTTCCTACCCGAGGGTGAACACTGAAGCTTTCTTT. Amino acid sequence: CASSSYPRVNTEAFF.

This clonotype was counted a few times. The CDR3 DNA reads TGTGCCAGCAGTTTATTCCCCGATTCCTACGAGCAGTACTTC. As protein: CASSLFPDSYEQYF. The rearrangement uses TRBV27 and TRBJ2-7; D remains unclear. Germline values: CDR1 MNHEY, CDR2 SMNVEV (reference sequence). V was trimmed by 1 base and J by 1 base, leaving 8 bases between them. CDR3 length equals 14 residues.

In its sample, this clonotype was seen many times. V and J are TRBV27 and TRBJ1-2, with D perhaps TRBD1 (6 bases). The germline gives CDR1 MNHEY, CDR2 SMNVEV (reference sequence). Trimming stripped 5 bases from V and 4 bases from J, with 14 bases between. CDR3 length: 14 amino acids. CDR3 DNA: TGTGCCAGCAGTAGGGGGGCAGACTCCTATGGCTACACCTTC. Translation: CASSRGADSYGYTF.

As for this clonotype: This sequence is one base from a far larger clone and is likely a read error. As the CDR3 is not closed by the conserved phenylalanine or tryptophan, this likely results from a read error. The rearrangement links TRBV28 to TRBJ2-5; D gene unclear. This CDR3 contains 11 residues. V was clipped by 6 bases and J by 1 base, with 3 bases between them. Germline V lookup: CDR1 MDHEN, CDR2 SYDVKM. The CDR3 protein is CASSRQETQYL. For the CDR3, the DNA is TGTGCCAGCAGCCGCCAAGAGACCCAGTACCTC.

Many counts were recorded for this clonotype. The J gene is TRBJ2-7, the V gene TRBV2; no clear D. The CDR3 loop spans 11 amino acids. Looked up from germline, CDR1 is SNHLY and CDR2 is FYNNEI. Trimming cost V 10 bases and J 4 bases, with 11 bases left between them. CDR3 region: CATILEYEQYF. The DNA of the CDR3 is TGTGCCACCATCTTAGAGTACGAGCAGTACTTC.

The chain has TRBV7-9 and TRBJ2-1, with 12 positions matching TRBD2. CDR1 is SEHNR, CDR2 FQNEAQ, per germline (reference sequence). Losses at the gene ends were 5 bases for V and 6 bases for J; bases not matched to a gene: 17. This CDR3 comprises 19 residues. As DNA, the CDR3 is TGTGCCAGCAGCCCAGTGCTTGGTACTAGCGGGAGGAGGGCCAATGAGCAGTTCTTC. Protein sequence: CASSPVLGTSGRRANEQFF.

The gene calls are TRBV20-1 and TRBJ2-7; weak D call: TRBD1 (5 bases). The CDR3 is 19 residues long. Trimming cost V 1 base and J 1 base, with 26 bases left between them. CDR1 is DFQATT, CDR2 SNEGSKA, per germline (reference sequence). CDR3 loop: CSARALGGARTRISYEQYF. In nucleotides, the CDR3 is TGCAGTGCTAGAGCCCTGGGTGGGGCCAGGACCAGAATTTCCTACGAGCAGTACTTC.

The CDR3 DNA follows: TGCAGTGCTAGAGAGCGGGGGGTTCCCACCTACGAGCAGTACTTC. Its protein is CSARERGVPTYEQYF. The chain has TRBV20-1 and TRBJ2-7, with 8 positions matching TRBD2. J lost 2 bases, V lost 0 bases, and 6 bases had no gene match. In germline, CDR1 is DFQATT, CDR2 SNEGSKA (reference sequence). This CDR3 is built from 15 residues.

There are many counts of this clonotype. J is TRBJ2-7 and V is TRBV5-1; D is perhaps TRBD1 (8 bases). This CDR3 is 14 amino acids long. CDR1 SGHRS and CDR2 YFSETQ come from the germline V gene. The V end was cut by 3 bases, the J end by 8 bases, with 18 bases between. This CDR3 is CASSSQGEGTKQYF. In DNA form, the CDR3 reads TGCGCCAGCAGCTCACAGGGGGAGGGTACGAAGCAGTACTTC.

V gene TRBV5-1 combines with J gene TRBJ1-1, with 11 bases matching TRBD1. CDR1 and CDR2 (germline): SGHRS, YFSETQ. J lost 3 bases, V lost 0 bases, and 1 base had no gene match. This CDR3 contains 15 residues. The CDR3 protein is CASSLGTGGYTEAFF. In DNA form, the CDR3 reads TGCGCCAGCAGCTTGGGGACAGGGGGCTACACTGAAGCTTTCTTT.

This clonotype was picked up a small number of times. The gene calls are TRBV30 and TRBJ1-4; D is unclear. Trimming took 3 bases from V and 5 from J, leaving 7 bases between them. The CDR3 contains 12 residues. CDR1 and CDR2 from the germline V gene are GTSNPN and SVGIG (reference sequence). CDR3 residues: CAWRFGNEKLFF. The CDR3 DNA follows: TGTGCCTGGAGGTTCGGGAATGAAAAACTGTTTTTT.

The V call is TRBV5-1, the J call TRBJ1-1, with D perhaps TRBD1 (5 bases). Trimming took 5 bases from V and 4 from J, leaving 15 bases between them. The CDR3 loop spans 14 amino acids. Germline values: CDR1 SGHRS, CDR2 YFSETQ. Written as DNA, the CDR3 is TGCGCCAGCAGAAGGGAGGGGCCGAGCACTGAAGCTTTCTTT. Translating gives CASRREGPSTEAFF.

This clonotype was detected ten times or more. The rearrangement uses TRBV28 and TRBJ2-7; TRBD1 matches at 7 bases. V gave up 2 bases and J gave up 6 bases; unmatched junction bases: 4. This CDR3 region has 13 residues. In germline, CDR1 is MDHEN, CDR2 SYDVKM. CDR3 in amino acids: CASSLRTGREQYF. The CDR3 nucleotides are TGTGCCAGCAGTTTACGGACAGGCCGCGAGCAGTACTTC.

This clonotype was found many times. V is TRBV28 and J is TRBJ2-5; D not certain. The CDR3 sequence is 16 residues long. Germline lookup yields CDR1 MDHEN and CDR2 SYDVKM. V shed 7 bases and J shed 5 bases, with 23 bases lying between them. CDR3 nucleotides: TGTGCCAGCATCCGTCCCTACAGCACCCGGATTGAGACCCAGTACTTC. This gives the protein CASIRPYSTRIETQYF. Based on the CDR3 plus reference TRBV28 and TRBJ2-5, the full variable domain is DVKVTQSSRYLVKRTGEKVFLECVQDMDHENMFWYRQDPGLGLRLIYFSYDVKMKEKGDIPEGYSVSREKKERFSLILESASTNQTSMYLCASIRPYSTRIETQYFGPGTRLLVL.

The rearrangement joins TRBV2 to TRBJ1-3; D call uncertain. The V end was cut by 3 bases, the J end by 0 bases, with 12 bases between. The CDR3 consists of 16 residues. Germline V lookup: CDR1 SNHLY, CDR2 FYNNEI. The CDR3 region has the DNA TGTGCCAGCAGTGATGCTTCGGGGAACTCTGGAAACACCATATATTTT. Translation: CASSDASGNSGNTIYF.

J is TRBJ2-3 and V is TRBV11-2; the D gene could be TRBD1 or TRBD2 (5 bases each). The CDR3 loop spans 12 amino acids. The germline V gene has CDR1 SGHAT and CDR2 FQNNGV. V lost 5 bases, J lost 11 bases, and 14 bases lay in between. The CDR3 spells CASSMLRDLQYF. CDR3 DNA sequence: TGTGCCAGCAGCATGCTCCGGGACCTGCAGTATTTT.

The chain recombines TRBV6-9 with TRBJ2-7, with D perhaps given as TRBD1 or TRBD2 (6 bases each). This CDR3 contains 14 residues. From germline, CDR1 is MNHGY and CDR2 SVAAGI. V was cut by 2 bases and J by 3 bases, with 11 bases left in between. CDR3 bases: TGTGCCAGCAGTTATGGCAGGGGAGGCTACGAGCAGTACTTC. This encodes CASSYGRGGYEQYF.

The sample holds many counts of this clonotype. This chain joins TRBV20-1 and TRBJ2-7; 11 nucleotides agree with TRBD1. The junction had 11 bases not matched to a gene; V was cut back by 6 bases and J by 7 bases. This CDR3 comprises 14 residues. Germline V gene data show CDR1 as DFQATT and CDR2 as SNEGSKA (reference sequence). CDR3 amino acids: CSALPGTGGREQYF. Written as DNA, the CDR3 is TGCAGTGCCCTACCCGGGACAGGGGGGAGAGAGCAGTACTTC.

The table lists this clonotype with a few counts. The chain combines TRBV6-5 with TRBJ2-6; 9 positions match TRBD2. The V and J ends lost 0 bases and 0 bases, in that order; junction bases with no gene match: 3. The CDR3 covers 18 residues. Germline V lookup: CDR1 MNHEY, CDR2 SVGAGI. The CDR3 region is CASSYSSGSISGANVLTF. The CDR3 nucleotides read TGTGCCAGCAGTTACTCTAGCGGGAGCATCTCTGGGGCCAACGTCCTGACTTTC.

Ten or more counts support this clonotype. The CDR3 nucleotides read TGTGCCAGCAGCCCAACCCCCATTACGGAAGACTACGAGCAGTACTTC. Translation: CASSPTPITEDYEQYF. The genes are TRBV2 and TRBJ2-7; D is uncertain. V was shortened by 6 bases and J by 3 bases, with 21 bases between the two germline ends. The CDR3 has 16 amino acids. Germline V CDR1 and CDR2: SNHLY, FYNNEI. Full variable domain (rest looked up from reference TRBV2 and TRBJ2-7): EPEVTQTPSHQVTQMGQEVILRCVPISNHLYFYWYRQILGQKVEFLVSFYNNEISEKSEIFDDQFSVERPDGSNFTLKIRSTKLEDSAMYFCASSPTPITEDYEQYFGPGTRLTVT.